These 28 T cell receptor beta chains were all obtained from the same sample, sequenced in a study of blood T cells in healthy people across ages. A sample-barcoded 5' primer and a J-beta primer mix were used in a second PCR of roughly 6 to 11 cycles. Via MiXCR, TCRdb re-called the 5' RACE reads, giving one row per CDR3 protein. The table shows approximately 880,000 distinct CDR3 sequences, with roughly 48% occurring only once. The sequenced sample consisted of blood. The receptor source for this set is a man aged 25 to 45 in good health.

This clonotype was picked up many times. This chain's CDR3 is CASSQFQNSYEQYF. The CDR3 DNA is TGTGCCAGCAGCCAATTCCAGAACTCCTACGAGCAGTACTTC. V usage is TRBV14 and J usage is TRBJ2-7; D not resolved. Trimming took off 2 bases at V and 0 bases at J, with 8 bases between the two ends. Germline loops: CDR1 SGHDN, CDR2 FVKESK. This CDR3 is built from 14 residues.

This clonotype was detected once. The CDR3 spells CASSQVSWGDQYF. DNA of the CDR3: TGTGCCAGCAGCCAAGTTAGTTGGGGCGATCAGTACTTC. The J gene is TRBJ2-4, the V gene TRBV4-2; perhaps TRBD1 as D (5 bases). V was clipped by 1 base and J by 12 bases, with 13 bases between them. Per germline, CDR1 LGHNA and CDR2 YNFKEQ. The CDR3 extends over 13 amino acids.

This clonotype was recorded a few times. The chain combines TRBV21-1 with TRBJ2-3; the DNA was not used to check the table's D call, TRBD1. TRBV21-1 is termed a pseudogene. This CDR3 contains 17 residues. This CDR3 reads CASEPGTDFFSTDTQYF. The CDR3 nucleotides are TGTGCCAGCGAACCCGGGACAGATTTTTTTAGCACAGATACGCAGTATTTT.

The CDR3 loop is CASSAGEGAYGYTF. The DNA of the CDR3 is TGTGCCAGCAGTGCTGGAGAAGGCGCCTATGGCTACACCTTC. This sequence joins TRBV6-5 and TRBJ1-2; the D is unclear. Germline CDR1 MNHEY, CDR2 SVGAGI. The CDR3 spans 14 residues. V was cut by 5 bases and J by 4 bases, with 14 bases left in between.

This clonotype was counted only a few times. The rearrangement links TRBV25-1 to TRBJ1-4; 8 bases fit TRBD1. This CDR3 contains 16 residues. Germline lookup yields CDR1 MGHDK and CDR2 SYGVNS. Losses at the gene ends were 5 bases for V and 0 bases for J; bases not matched to a gene: 5. The CDR3 protein is CASSTRGLTTNEKLFF. CDR3 DNA: TGTGCCAGCAGTACCAGGGGGCTAACAACTAATGAAAAACTGTTTTTT.

The V call is TRBV20-1, the J call TRBJ2-5; D is unclear. Matching the DNA end better, TRBJ2-7 makes the J call doubtful. There are 13 residues in the CDR3. Germline V gene data show CDR1 as DFQATT and CDR2 as SNEGSKA (reference sequence). The CDR3 DNA is TGCAGTGCTAGAGGATCCCCGGGCGACGAGCAGTACTTC. Its protein product is CSARGSPGDEQYF.

This clonotype was found a few times. The junction differs from germline at one of its ends, possibly a read error. This chain connects TRBV29-1 to TRBJ2-5; tentatively, D is TRBD2 (6 bases). The CDR3 extends over 13 amino acids. CDR1 SQVTM and CDR2 ANQGSEA come from the germline V gene. DNA of the CDR3: TGCAGCGTAACCGGGACCTCCCGGGAGACCCAGTACTTT. Translated, it gives CSVTGTSRETQYF.

The chain couples TRBV4-3 to TRBJ2-3; D is possibly TRBD1 (6 bases). Per the germline V gene, CDR1 is LGHNA and CDR2 is YSLEER. CDR3 length: 15 residues. V was cut by 2 bases and J by 2 bases, with 11 bases left in between. The chain's CDR3 is CASSQQGSSTDTQYF. The CDR3, as DNA: TGCGCCAGCAGCCAACAGGGGTCCTCCACAGATACGCAGTATTTT.

The rearrangement uses TRBV4-2 and TRBJ2-1, with D possibly called TRBD1 or TRBD2 (5 bases each). The CDR3 extends over 16 amino acids. The germline V and J ends were trimmed by 0 bases and 7 bases, with 16 bases remaining between them. Looked up from germline, CDR1 is LGHNA and CDR2 is YNFKEQ. CDR3 in amino acids: CASSQERGEPANEQFF. CDR3 sequence (DNA): TGTGCCAGCAGCCAAGAGAGGGGAGAGCCAGCTAATGAGCAGTTCTTC.

This clonotype appeared a few times. The V call is TRBV20-1, the J call TRBJ1-2; D possibly corresponds to TRBD1 (6 bases). The V end lost 4 bases, the J end lost 6 bases, and 9 bases lay between the germline ends. This CDR3 spans 11 amino acids. Germline V gene sequence: CDR1 DFQATT, CDR2 SNEGSKA (reference sequence). The CDR3 loop reads CSAIYRDGYTF. The DNA of the CDR3 is TGCAGTGCTATATACAGGGATGGCTACACCTTC.

This clonotype has just a few counts. CDR3 sequence (DNA): TGTGCCAGCAGCTTAGGGTGGGGTGGGCCAGGGTACAATGAGCAGTTCTTC. Its protein product is CASSLGWGGPGYNEQFF. V gene TRBV11-2 combines with J gene TRBJ2-1; D perhaps matches TRBD1 (5 bases). V was clipped by 1 base and J by 4 bases, with 17 bases between them. From germline, CDR1 is SGHAT and CDR2 FQNNGV. CDR3 length: 17 amino acids.

The CDR3 sequence: CSALQGGNYGYTF. Here the CDR3 DNA reads TGCAGTGCTTTACAGGGCGGGAACTATGGCTACACCTTC. This chain links TRBV20-1 with TRBJ1-2, with D possibly being TRBD1 (6 bases). Between the trimmed V and J ends, which lost 5 bases and 2 bases, there was a span of 12 bases. There are 13 residues in the CDR3. Germline V gives CDR1 DFQATT, CDR2 SNEGSKA (reference sequence).

The J gene is TRBJ1-2, the V gene TRBV3-1; no definite D call. Trimming pared 4 bases from V and 7 bases from J, leaving 13 bases between. Germline V lookup: CDR1 LGHDT, CDR2 YNNKEL (reference sequence). The CDR3 spans 13 residues. The DNA of the CDR3 is TGTGCCAGCAGCCCCAAGATAACGGCTGGCTACACCTTC. Translation gives CASSPKITAGYTF.

This clonotype appeared many times. The rearrangement joins TRBV20-1 to TRBJ2-1; 16 bases are shared with TRBD2. The CDR3 spans 18 residues. In germline, CDR1 is DFQATT, CDR2 SNEGSKA (reference sequence). V lost 3 bases to trimming and J lost 6 bases; unmatched junction nucleotides: 11. In nucleotides, the CDR3 is TGCAGTGCTAGCGATGCGGGACTAGCGGGGGGGCATGGCAATGAGCAGTTCTTC. As protein: CSASDAGLAGGHGNEQFF.

This clonotype was recorded a few times. The chain joins TRBV20-1 to TRBJ2-7, with D tentatively TRBD1 or TRBD2 (6 bases each). This CDR3 is 14 amino acids long. Between the trimmed V and J ends, which lost 3 bases and 3 bases, there was a span of 15 bases. Germline lookup yields CDR1 DFQATT and CDR2 SNEGSKA (reference sequence). The DNA for the CDR3 is TGCAGTGCTAGTTCCGGGGGCGGCAGCTACGAGCAGTACTTC. As protein: CSASSGGGSYEQYF.

The chain is built from TRBV9 and TRBJ2-3; 14 bases align to TRBD2. The CDR3 runs 17 residues. The germline V gene has CDR1 SGDLS and CDR2 YYNGEE. The V gene end was trimmed by 4 bases and the J gene end by 4 bases; junction bases not matched to a gene: 8. The CDR3 protein is CASSFPTSGGAPDTQYF. The DNA for the CDR3 is TGTGCCAGCAGCTTCCCGACTAGCGGGGGGGCCCCAGATACGCAGTATTTT.

There are many counts of this clonotype. This CDR3 reads CASSRQGEDNEQFF. CDR3 DNA: TGCGCCAGCAGCCGCCAGGGGGAAGACAATGAGCAGTTCTTC. This chain links TRBV5-1 with TRBJ2-1, with 7 bases identical to TRBD1. Germline V gives CDR1 SGHRS, CDR2 YFSETQ. J was trimmed by 5 bases and V by 4 bases; bases with no gene match: 6. The CDR3 length is 14 residues.

This chain links TRBV20-1 with TRBJ2-3; TRBD1 matches at 8 bases. CDR1 is DFQATT, CDR2 SNEGSKA, per germline (reference sequence). V was pared by 3 bases and J by 4 bases, with 3 bases of the junction left unmatched. This CDR3 region has 13 residues. CDR3 region: CSARDRVADTQYF. The CDR3 nucleotides are TGCAGTGCTAGGGACAGGGTGGCAGATACGCAGTATTTT.

Only a few counts were recorded for this clonotype. The chain recombines TRBV12-5 with TRBJ2-1; 7 bases are shared with TRBD1. Per germline, CDR1 LGHNT and CDR2 FRNRAP. Trimming cost V 7 bases and J 0 bases; bases outside gene matches: 9. The CDR3 loop spans 16 amino acids. The CDR3 here is CASASTGAGSYNEQFF. CDR3 in DNA: TGTGCTAGTGCCTCTACAGGGGCCGGCTCCTACAATGAGCAGTTCTTC.

The V call is TRBV7-9, the J call TRBJ2-5; tentative D call: TRBD1 (5 bases). The germline gives CDR1 SEHNR, CDR2 FQNEAQ (reference sequence). Trimming stripped 5 bases from V and 1 base from J, with 14 bases between. This CDR3 region has 15 residues. CDR3 protein: CASSIQVQVQETQYF. The CDR3, as DNA: TGTGCCAGCAGCATACAGGTGCAGGTCCAAGAGACCCAGTACTTC.

V and J are TRBV10-3 and TRBJ2-4, with D perhaps TRBD2 (5 bases). This CDR3 is 14 amino acids long. V was shortened by 0 bases and J by 13 bases, with 16 bases between the two germline ends. From germline, CDR1 is ENHRY and CDR2 SYGVKD. CDR3 sequence reads: CAISESSGNGEQYF. The CDR3 bases are TGTGCCATCAGTGAGTCTTCGGGCAATGGGGAGCAGTACTTC.

The gene calls are TRBV12-3 or TRBV12-4 and TRBJ2-7; tentative D call: TRBD1 (6 bases). The CDR3 runs to 15 residues. V gave up 1 base and J gave up 3 bases, with 13 bases separating them. For the CDR3, the DNA is TGTGCCAGCAGTTTAGGCCTAGCAGGGGTCTACGAGCAGTACTTC. Translated: CASSLGLAGVYEQYF.

The rearrangement links TRBV4-1 to TRBJ1-2; perhaps TRBD1 as D (5 bases). The V and J ends lost 2 bases and 6 bases respectively, with 16 bases between them. CDR1 MGHRA and CDR2 YSYEKL come from the germline V gene. CDR3 length equals 15 residues. The CDR3 is CASSQKSPGPNGYTF. The CDR3 nucleotides read TGCGCCAGCAGCCAAAAGAGCCCAGGGCCGAATGGCTACACCTTC.

The table lists this clonotype with many counts. The chain joins TRBV7-9 to TRBJ2-7, with D unclear. This CDR3 comprises 13 residues. Germline V CDR1 and CDR2: SEHNR, FQNEAQ (reference sequence). The V end lost 2 bases, the J end lost 5 bases, and 10 bases lay between the germline ends. Written as DNA, the CDR3 is TGTGCCAGCAGCTTATCGGAAAGGGACGAGCAGTACTTC. It encodes CASSLSERDEQYF. The full variable domain, its missing parts supplied by reference TRBV7-9 and TRBJ2-7, is DTGVSQNPRHKITKRGQNVTFRCDPISEHNRLYWYRQTLGQGPEFLTYFQNEAQLEKSRLLSDRFSAERPKGSFSTLEIQRTEQGDSAMYLCASSLSERDEQYFGPGTRLTVT.

This clonotype was counted at least ten times. A much more abundant neighbour one base away suggests this may be a read error. This chain uses TRBV3-1 with TRBJ2-1, with TRBD2 matching 9 bases. The germline CDR1 and CDR2 sequences are LGHDT and YNNKEL (reference sequence). This CDR3 spans 15 amino acids. V lost 4 bases to trimming and J lost 6 bases; unmatched junction nucleotides: 7. CDR3 sequence (DNA): TGTGCCAGCAGCCTCGCCGCGGGGGGGATCAATGAGCAGTTCTTC. Its translation is CASSLAAGGINEQFF.

The genes are TRBV6-6 and TRBJ1-5; 7 positions agree with TRBD1. Germline CDR1 and CDR2: MNHNY and SVGAGI (reference sequence). Trimming cost V 6 bases and J 3 bases; bases outside gene matches: 8. The CDR3 sequence is 15 residues long. CDR3 DNA: TGTGCCAGCAGCCCGGGACAGTATTACAATCAGCCCCAGCATTTT. It is translated as CASSPGQYYNQPQHF.

This clonotype was detected a few times. The J gene is TRBJ2-1, the V gene TRBV3-1; possible D gene TRBD2, 5 bases. Germline values: CDR1 LGHDT, CDR2 YNNKEL (reference sequence). Deletions cut 3 bases from V and 6 bases from J, with 15 bases between. The CDR3 spans 15 residues. As DNA, the CDR3 is TGTGCCAGCAGCCAGAGAGGGATAGGGATCAATGAGCAGTTCTTC. Protein product: CASSQRGIGINEQFF.

The V call is TRBV30, the J call TRBJ2-1; 11 nucleotides agree with TRBD1. Germline V gene data show CDR1 as GTSNPN and CDR2 as SVGIG (reference sequence). Trimming at V came to 3 bases and at J to 8 bases, leaving 6 bases not matched to a gene. CDR3 size: 14 residues. As DNA, the CDR3 is TGTGCCTGGAGCTTGGACAGGGGGCACCATGAGCAGTTCTTC. Translated: CAWSLDRGHHEQFF.